In its sample, the clone carrying this T cell receptor (beta chain) was seen once. What it binds is not known. These data are taken from a study of cytomegalovirus exposure and HLA in healthy donors. Study results and caveats: The authors enumerated over 150 TCR beta chains as linked to cytomegalovirus. The finding came from a later analysis; first-cohort TCR clusters tended to co-occur in the roughly 120 validation repertoires. Among TCR sequences, most were rare, though some public TCRs appeared in many donors.

The protocol was immunoSEQ multiplex PCR, while the TCRdb copy is restricted to in-frame clones and leaves out a portion. The sample consists of 150,000 to 200,000 clones, 75% to 90% of them appearing once. The CDR3 is 15 amino acids. Germline V gene data show CDR1 as SGHRS and CDR2 as YFSETQ. V was clipped by 5 bases and J by 5 bases, with 20 bases between them. The chain uses TRBV5-1 and TRBJ2-7, with D uncertain. This clonotype was sampled from a woman aged 18-29 years in good health and CMV-seronegative. Material: PBMCs. DNA of the CDR3: TGCGCCAGCAGGCCCCCTGGCCACCCCGAGGACGAGCAGTACTTC. It translates to CASRPPGHPEDEQYF.